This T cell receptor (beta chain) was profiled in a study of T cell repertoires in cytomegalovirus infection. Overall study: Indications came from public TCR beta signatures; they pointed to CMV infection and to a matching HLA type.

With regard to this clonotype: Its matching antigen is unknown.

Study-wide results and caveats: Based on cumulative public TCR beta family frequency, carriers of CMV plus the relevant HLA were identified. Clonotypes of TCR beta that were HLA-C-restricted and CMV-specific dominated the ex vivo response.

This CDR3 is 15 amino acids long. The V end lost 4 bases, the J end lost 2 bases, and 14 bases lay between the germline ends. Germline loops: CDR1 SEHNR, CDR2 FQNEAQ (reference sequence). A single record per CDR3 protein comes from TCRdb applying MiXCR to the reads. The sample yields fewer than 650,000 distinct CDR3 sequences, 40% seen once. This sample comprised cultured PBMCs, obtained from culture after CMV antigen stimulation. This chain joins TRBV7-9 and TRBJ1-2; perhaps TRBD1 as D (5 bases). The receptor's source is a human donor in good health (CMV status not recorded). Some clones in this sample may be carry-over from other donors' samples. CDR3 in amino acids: CASSSRDGLNYGYTF. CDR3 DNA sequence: TGTGCCAGCAGCTCACGGGACGGGCTAAACTATGGCTACACCTTC.